This TCR beta chain was documented in a study of CD8+ T cells in alopecia areata. A word on this clone: The target antigen is unknown.

Extraction of RNA preceded its reverse transcription into cDNA, which served as the sequencing template. The assay was immunoSEQ multiplex PCR, and TCRdb's table has in-frame clones only and misses some. The sample records under 250,000 clones, around 57% being singletons. Germline CDR1 SGHRS, CDR2 YFSETQ. This CDR3 spans 14 amino acids. With V trimmed by 1 base and J by 8 bases, 6 bases remained unmatched. Stated treatment: oral pan-JAK inhibitor, 5-10 mg twice daily. Researchers took lesional scalp punch biopsies and peripheral blood from people who were alopecia areata patients. The study, taken as a whole, reports: Scalp clonality and expanded CD8+ clones among the top 100 were significantly decreased by tofacitinib.

V and J are TRBV5-1 and TRBJ2-4; 7 bases line up with TRBD1. The material was CD4+ T cells sorted from blood, obtained at week 4, from a patient treated with tofacitinib. The TCR comes from a human donor with alopecia areata. The CDR3 DNA reads as TGCGCCAGCAGCTTGAGACAGGGTGGGGACATTCAGTACTTC. Its translation: CASSLRQGGDIQYF.